Listed below are T cell receptor beta chains from one sample, sequenced in a study of CD8 T cells in Susac syndrome. MiXCR, run by TCRdb on the immunoSEQ multiplex PCR reads, gives a single entry per CDR3 protein. The profile shows 130,000 or so distinct CDR3 sequences, around 96% of them singletons. Input material: CD4+ T cells from PBMCs. Source of these receptors: a human donor with multiple sclerosis. The CDR3 runs from the conserved cysteine through the conserved F or W. A D gene is named only where the DNA matches it firmly. Clone size is stated in some rows and not others, as once, few, many or a class when expanded.

clone_size	j_call	d_call	v_call	cdr3_aa	cdr3_nt
NA	TRBJ1-1	NA	TRBV4-3	CASATEWGEKAFF	TGCGCCAGCGCCACGGAATGGGGGGAGAAAGCTTTCTTT
once	TRBJ1-1	NA	TRBV20-1	CSAKLPRGSGTEAFF	TGCAGTGCTAAATTACCACGGGGAAGCGGCACTGAAGCTTTCTTT
NA	TRBJ1-1	NA	TRBV30	CQTDLVLTTEAFF	TGTCAGACGGATTTAGTACTGACCACTGAAGCTTTCTTT
NA	TRBJ2-6	NA	TRBV12-3/TRBV12-4	CASSPRPTVGANVLTF	TGTGCCAGCAGTCCCAGGCCGACTGTGGGGGCCAACGTCCTGACTTTC
NA	TRBJ2-5	NA	TRBV29-1	CSVGRTASETQYF	TGCAGCGTTGGTAGGACAGCTAGCGAGACCCAGTACTTC
NA	TRBJ2-7	TRBD1	TRBV29-1	CSVARDRAYEQYF	TGCAGCGTCGCCCGGGACAGGGCCTACGAGCAGTACTTC
NA	TRBJ2-2	NA	TRBV12-3/TRBV12-4	CASSRTLPNTGELFF	TGTGCCAGCAGTCGGACTTTGCCGAACACCGGGGAGCTGTTTTTT
NA	TRBJ2-7	TRBD1	TRBV6-2/TRBV6-3	CASSSGGSYEQYF	TGTGCCAGCAGTTCAGGGGGCTCCTACGAGCAGTACTTC
NA	TRBJ2-7	NA	TRBV12-3/TRBV12-4	CASSTQQAYEQYF	TGTGCCAGCAGCACTCAACAGGCTTACGAGCAGTACTTC
NA	TRBJ2-7	NA	TRBV20-1	CSARSTGDYEQYF	TGCAGTGCTAGATCAACAGGTGACTACGAGCAGTACTTC
NA	TRBJ2-1	NA	TRBV12-3/TRBV12-4	CASSLLPGAALKEQFF	TGTGCCAGCAGTTTGCTACCGGGAGCCGCCCTTAAGGAGCAGTTCTTC
NA	TRBJ2-2	TRBD2	TRBV4-1	CASSPSGLAGTNTGELFF	TGCGCCAGCAGCCCCTCGGGGCTAGCGGGGACGAACACCGGGGAGCTGTTTTTT
NA	TRBJ1-4	NA	TRBV27	CASSLRGEKLFF	TGTGCCAGCAGTTTACGGGGGGAAAAACTGTTTTTT
NA	TRBJ2-5	TRBD1	TRBV28	CASSRGQKTQYF	TGTGCCAGCAGCCGGGGACAGAAGACCCAGTACTTC
NA	TRBJ2-3	TRBD2	TRBV20-1	CSRGGSTDTQYF	TGCAGCCGGGGGGGGAGCACAGATACGCAGTATTTT
NA	TRBJ2-4	NA	TRBV6-2/TRBV6-3	CASSATRSGKNIQYF	TGTGCCAGCAGTGCAACTCGGTCGGGCAAAAACATTCAGTACTTC
NA	TRBJ2-2	NA	TRBV11-3	CASSLRGNTGELFF	TGTGCCAGCAGCTTACGGGGGAACACCGGGGAGCTGTTTTTT
NA	TRBJ2-3	TRBD2	TRBV9	CASSPKPPLAGGRTDTQYF	TGTGCCAGCAGCCCCAAGCCGCCCTTAGCGGGAGGACGCACAGATACGCAGTATTTT
NA	TRBJ1-2	NA	TRBV6-1	CASSTGSGGYTF	TGTGCCAGCAGCACAGGGTCTGGTGGCTACACCTTC
NA	TRBJ2-5	NA	TRBV2	CASSGPGIQETQYF	TGTGCCAGCAGTGGCCCAGGGATCCAAGAGACCCAGTACTTC
NA	TRBJ2-7	NA	TRBV27	CASSRSLHEQYF	TGTGCCAGCAGTCGCTCTCTACACGAGCAGTACTTC
NA	TRBJ2-7	NA	TRBV20-1	CSAREGGGGEQYF	TGCAGTGCTAGAGAAGGGGGGGGCGGCGAGCAGTACTTC
NA	TRBJ1-6	TRBD1	TRBV7-3	CASSLQNRGNSPLHF	TGTGCCAGCAGCTTACAGAACAGGGGTAATTCACCCCTCCACTTT
NA	TRBJ2-4	TRBD1	TRBV15	CATTSGQGAKNIQYF	TGTGCCACTACCTCGGGACAGGGTGCCAAAAACATTCAGTACTTC
NA	TRBJ2-7	TRBD2	TRBV20-1	CSAREGTSGSLEQYF	TGCAGTGCTAGAGAAGGGACTAGCGGGAGTTTGGAGCAGTACTTC
NA	TRBJ2-1	TRBD2	TRBV7-9	CASSWLGSGRDEQFF	TGTGCCAGCAGCTGGTTGGGAAGCGGGAGAGATGAGCAGTTCTTC
once	TRBJ2-1	NA	TRBV2	CASSTDTDEQFF	TGTGCCAGCAGTACAGACACGGATGAGCAGTTCTTC
NA	TRBJ2-3	TRBD2	TRBV3-1	CASSRAGGDSTDTQYF	TGTGCCAGCAGCCGGGCGGGAGGGGATAGCACAGATACGCAGTATTTT
NA	TRBJ1-1	NA	TRBV5-1	CASSPLGANTEAFF	TGCGCCAGCAGCCCGCTGGGGGCGAACACTGAAGCTTTCTTT
NA	TRBJ2-5	NA	TRBV20-1	CSARSLTSGLAAIETQYF	TGCAGTGCTAGAAGTCTGACATCGGGATTGGCAGCTATAGAGACCCAGTACTTC
NA	TRBJ1-2	NA	TRBV30	CAWNPNYGYTF	TGTGCCTGGAACCCCAATTATGGCTACACCTTC
NA	TRBJ2-1	NA	TRBV30	CAWSPGAPYNEQFF	TGTGCCTGGAGTCCTGGGGCGCCTTACAATGAGCAGTTCTTC
NA	TRBJ2-7	NA	TRBV20-1	CSVQSYEQYF	TGCAGTGTCCAGTCCTACGAGCAGTACTTC
NA	TRBJ1-1	NA	TRBV3-1	CASSQRGTQNTEAFF	TGTGCCAGCAGCCAGCGAGGGACACAGAACACTGAAGCTTTCTTT
NA	TRBJ1-2	NA	TRBV29-1	CSVTSPGRSYGYTF	TGCAGCGTCACTTCGCCGGGGCGCAGCTATGGCTACACCTTC
once	TRBJ1-2	NA	TRBV9	CASSVGVTGYGYTF	TGTGCCAGCAGCGTAGGCGTCACCGGCTATGGCTACACCTTC
NA	TRBJ1-2	NA	TRBV30	CAWRASISGGYTF	TGTGCCTGGAGGGCGTCCATTTCAGGAGGCTACACCTTC
NA	TRBJ2-1	NA	TRBV7-8	CASSPRQTGTPYNEQFF	TGTGCCAGCAGCCCGAGACAGACCGGGACCCCTTACAATGAGCAGTTCTTC
NA	TRBJ2-7	TRBD1	TRBV28	CASSSRDRVRYF	TGTGCCAGCAGTTCCAGGGACAGGGTTAGATACTTC
NA	TRBJ2-3	NA	TRBV6-5	CASRTGQGTQYF	TGTGCCAGCAGGACCGGGCAGGGTACGCAGTATTTT
few	TRBJ1-5	NA	TRBV12-3/TRBV12-4	CASSPGGGNQPQHF	TGTGCCAGCAGTCCTGGGGGAGGCAATCAGCCCCAGCATTTT
NA	TRBJ1-2	NA	TRBV27	CASRGQPGLGYTF	TGTGCCAGCAGAGGACAACCCGGGCTAGGCTACACCTTC
NA	TRBJ2-5	NA	TRBV7-6	CASSLSGGKETQYF	TGTGCCAGCAGCTTAAGTGGCGGAAAAGAGACCCAGTACTTC
NA	TRBJ2-6	NA	TRBV28	CASSAPGRGANVLTF	TGTGCCAGCAGCGCCCCAGGGCGTGGGGCCAACGTCCTGACTTTC
NA	TRBJ1-6	NA	TRBV20-1	CSASGLLRSRIHF	TGCAGTGCTAGTGGATTACTTCGTTCGAGGATCCACTTT
NA	TRBJ2-3	NA	TRBV19	CASSPGRWADTQYF	TGTGCCAGTAGTCCGGGGAGGTGGGCAGATACGCAGTATTTT